The next 30 T cell receptor beta chains were all read from a single sample in a study of blood T cell repertoires in COVID-19. Repertoires were generated with immunoSEQ multiplex PCR, while TCRdb's copy carries only in-frame clones and drops some. The top ten clones hold 10% to 15% of a sample with 120,000 or so clones, under 85% of them seen once. Sample: peripheral blood. The source is a man between 60 and 75 years old with acute or convalescent COVID-19.

The chain combines TRBV9 with TRBJ1-2; TRBD1 matches at 7 bases. Losses at the gene ends were 3 bases for V and 8 bases for J; bases not matched to a gene: 13. This CDR3 has 15 residues. Germline assignment: CDR1 SGDLS and CDR2 YYNGEE. CDR3 loop: CASSASLGTANGYTF. The CDR3 DNA reads as TGTGCCAGCAGCGCCTCTTTGGGGACAGCCAACGGCTACACCTTC.

This chain connects TRBV2 to TRBJ2-3; 12 nucleotides match TRBD2. Germline trimming cut 6 bases from V and 4 bases from J; bases unmatched to any gene: 5. Germline V gene lookup returns CDR1 SNHLY and CDR2 FYNNEI. This CDR3 has 15 residues. DNA of the CDR3: TGTGCCAGCAGAAAACTAGCGGGAGGATCAGATACGCAGTATTTT. It encodes CASRKLAGGSDTQYF.

The chain has TRBV7-9 and TRBJ2-7, with D possibly TRBD2 on 6 matching bases. This CDR3 spans 14 amino acids. Germline V lookup: CDR1 SEHNR, CDR2 FQNEAQ (reference sequence). V was cut by 5 bases and J by 7 bases, with 18 bases left in between. In DNA form, the CDR3 reads TGTGCCAGCAGCCCTCCGGGACTCCGGCGGGAGCAGTACTTC. It specifies CASSPPGLRREQYF.

The chain recombines TRBV23-1 with TRBJ1-5; a weak D match, TRBD1 (5 bases). TRBV23-1 is an ORF for which the function is uncertain. The CDR3 covers 21 residues. Trimming took 0 bases from V and 2 from J, leaving 26 bases between them. The CDR3 DNA sequence: TGCGCCAGCAGTCAATCGAGGGAGGTGGCAGGGAGCCTTACGGGCAATCAGCCCCAGCATTTT. Its translation is CASSQSREVAGSLTGNQPQHF.

The rearrangement links TRBV6-6 to TRBJ1-1, with D unresolved. The CDR3 runs to 13 residues. Germline V gene lookup returns CDR1 MNHNY and CDR2 SVGAGI (reference sequence). The V and J ends lost 2 bases and 3 bases respectively, with 7 bases between them. CDR3 DNA: TGTGCCAGCAGTTACCGGCAGGACACTGAAGCTTTCTTT. Residues: CASSYRQDTEAFF.

The chain is built from TRBV6-4 and TRBJ2-3; TRBD2 aligns across 10 bases. In germline, CDR1 is MRHNA, CDR2 SNTAGT. With V trimmed by 2 bases and J by 1 base, 0 bases remained unmatched. The CDR3 extends over 15 amino acids. CDR3 sequence: CASSDGTSGTDTQYF. In DNA, the CDR3 is TGTGCCAGCAGTGACGGGACTAGCGGCACAGATACGCAGTATTTT.

This rearrangement joins TRBV11-2 to TRBJ2-2, with a tentative D call TRBD2 (6 bases). The CDR3 length is 15 residues. Trimming left V 2 bases short and J 6 bases short, with 13 bases between. CDR1 and CDR2 from the germline V gene are SGHAT and FQNNGV. This chain's CDR3 is CASSLRLAIAGELFF. The DNA of the CDR3 is TGTGCCAGCAGCTTACGGCTAGCGATCGCCGGGGAGCTGTTTTTT. Looking up the rest from reference TRBV11-2 and TRBJ2-2 gives the full variable domain: EAGVAQSPRYKIIEKRQSVAFWCNPISGHATLYWYQQILGQGPKLLIQFQNNGVVDDSQLPKDRFSAERLKGVDSTLKIQPAKLEDSAVYLCASSLRLAIAGELFFGEGSRLTVL.

The rearrangement links TRBV6-6 to TRBJ1-2; 9 nucleotides align to TRBD1. The CDR3 totals 14 residues. CDR1 is MNHNY and CDR2 is SVGAGI in the germline V gene (reference sequence). J lost 5 bases, V lost 5 bases, and 6 bases had no gene match. CDR3 in amino acids: CASSPRTGEYGYTF. CDR3 nucleotides: TGTGCCAGCAGTCCCCGGACAGGGGAATATGGCTACACCTTC.

The chain carries TRBV19 and TRBJ2-7; TRBD1 might be the D (5 bases). The CDR3 has 15 amino acids. Trimming left V 7 bases short and J 6 bases short, with 22 bases between. Germline V gene sequence: CDR1 LNHDA, CDR2 SQIVND (reference sequence). The CDR3 region is CASKGGTGKVGEQYF. The CDR3 region has the DNA TGTGCCAGTAAGGGTGGAACAGGAAAGGTGGGCGAGCAGTACTTC.

The CDR3 loop reads CASNRGTGGEAFF. CDR3 coding DNA: TGTGCCAGCAATCGCGGGACCGGAGGTGAAGCTTTCTTT. The J gene is TRBJ1-1, the V gene TRBV7-9, with D possibly matching TRBD1 (5 bases). The CDR3 has 13 residues. V shed 7 bases and J shed 7 bases, with 16 bases lying between them. The germline gives CDR1 SEHNR, CDR2 FQNEAQ (reference sequence). Filled out from reference TRBV7-9 and TRBJ1-1, the complete variable domain reads DTGVSQNPRHKITKRGQNVTFRCDPISEHNRLYWYRQTLGQGPEFLTYFQNEAQLEKSRLLSDRFSAERPKGSFSTLEIQRTEQGDSAMYLCASNRGTGGEAFFGQGTRLTVV.

This clone was counted once. The chain uses TRBV9 and TRBJ2-3; D call uncertain. This CDR3 is 15 amino acids long. From germline, CDR1 is SGDLS and CDR2 YYNGEE. V lost 0 bases and J lost 0, with 8 bases in between. CDR3 DNA: TGTGCCAGCAGCGTAGATGGAGAAAGCACAGATACGCAGTATTTT. Its translation is CASSVDGESTDTQYF.

This clone was found a few times. CDR3 sequence: CASSYDRNTEAFF. In DNA, the CDR3 is TGTGCCAGCAGCTACGACAGGAACACTGAAGCTTTCTTT. V gene TRBV6-5 combines with J gene TRBJ1-1, with D maybe TRBD1 (5 bases). Per germline, CDR1 MNHEY and CDR2 SVGAGI. The V end was cut by 6 bases, the J end by 1 base, with 9 bases between. The CDR3 has 13 residues.

J is TRBJ2-3 and V is TRBV28, with 9 nucleotides matching TRBD2. V shed 4 bases, J shed 5 bases, and the junction held 13 bases outside the gene matches. The germline CDR1 and CDR2 sequences are MDHEN and SYDVKM. The CDR3 covers 17 residues. This chain's CDR3 is CASSSPSLAGRGDTQYF. For the CDR3, the DNA is TGTGCCAGCAGTTCTCCGTCTCTAGCGGGACGGGGAGATACGCAGTATTTT.

The count of this clone is one. The V call is TRBV27, the J call TRBJ1-1; D unclear. The germline V gene encodes CDR1 MNHEY and CDR2 SMNVEV (reference sequence). Between the trimmed V and J ends, which lost 4 bases and 3 bases, there was a span of 12 bases. This CDR3 contains 14 residues. DNA for the CDR3: TGTGCCAGCAGTTGGAGTGAGGCGGACACTGAAGCTTTCTTT. It yields the protein CASSWSEADTEAFF.

J is TRBJ1-5 and V is TRBV16, with D unresolved. The CDR3 runs to 13 residues. V was shortened by 5 bases and J by 5 bases, with 10 bases between the two germline ends. The germline V gene has CDR1 KGHSY and CDR2 FQNENV. CDR3 DNA sequence: TGTGCCAGCAGCAAAAATACGGATCAGCCCCAGCATTTT. Its protein is CASSKNTDQPQHF.

This clone was seen just once. The V call is TRBV9, the J call TRBJ2-2, with TRBD1 matching over 7 bases. This CDR3 has 15 residues. V lost 5 bases and J lost 0; bases outside the gene matches: 4. In germline, CDR1 is SGDLS, CDR2 YYNGEE. CDR3 sequence: CASRRQGANTGELFF. CDR3 in DNA: TGTGCCAGCAGGCGACAGGGAGCGAACACCGGGGAGCTGTTTTTT.

CDR3 sequence (DNA): TGCGCCAGCAGCTTGGTGGCTAGCGGGAGACAATACAATGAGCAGTTCTTC. Amino acids: CASSLVASGRQYNEQFF. The gene calls are TRBV5-1 and TRBJ2-1, with 10 bases matching TRBD2. Germline CDR1 SGHRS, CDR2 YFSETQ. This CDR3 is 17 amino acids long. Losses at the gene ends were 0 bases for V and 4 bases for J; bases not matched to a gene: 7.

The rearrangement links TRBV7-2 to TRBJ1-6; 9 positions agree with TRBD1. The V gene's germline CDR1 is SGHTA and CDR2 FQGNSA. CDR3 length equals 17 residues. V lost 5 bases and J lost 3; bases outside the gene matches: 8. The CDR3 DNA sequence: TGTGCCAGCAGCCCTGGACAGGGGCAAAACTATAATTCACCCCTCCACTTT. Translated: CASSPGQGQNYNSPLHF.

The gene calls are TRBV30 and TRBJ2-7, with 15 bases matching TRBD2. Per the germline V gene, CDR1 is GTSNPN and CDR2 is SVGIG (reference sequence). The junction had 7 bases not matched to a gene; V was cut back by 1 base and J by 6 bases. The CDR3 loop spans 16 amino acids. CDR3: CAWSGTSGRAGGEQYF. The CDR3 nucleotides read TGTGCCTGGAGTGGGACTAGCGGGAGGGCCGGGGGCGAGCAGTACTTC.

The rearrangement joins TRBV7-3 to TRBJ1-3, with D possibly TRBD1 on 6 matching bases. This CDR3 has 14 residues. Germline CDR1 and CDR2: SGHTA and FQGTGA. The V end lost 4 bases, the J end lost 4 bases, and 11 bases lay between the germline ends. CDR3 residues: CASSSTGAGNTIYF. In DNA, the CDR3 is TGTGCCAGCAGCTCGACAGGAGCAGGAAACACCATATATTTT.

The chain links TRBV11-2 to TRBJ2-3; D uncertain. Deletions cut 2 bases from V and 2 bases from J, with 8 bases between. The germline gives CDR1 SGHAT, CDR2 FQNNGV. This CDR3 has 14 amino acids. The CDR3 DNA is TGTGCCAGCAGCTTATCACCACTCACAGATACGCAGTATTTT. Its translation: CASSLSPLTDTQYF.

This rearrangement joins TRBV5-4 to TRBJ2-7; TRBD1 matches at 10 bases. The ends lost 0 bases at V and 2 bases at J; junction bases unmatched: 5. CDR3 length: 16 amino acids. The germline CDR1 and CDR2 sequences are SGHNT and YYREEE (reference sequence). CDR3 protein: CASSLAAGTGAYEQYF. CDR3 DNA: TGTGCCAGCAGCTTGGCGGCCGGGACAGGGGCCTACGAGCAGTACTTC.

The V and J genes are TRBV4-1 and TRBJ2-1; TRBD2 aligns across 12 bases. CDR1 and CDR2 from the germline V gene are MGHRA and YSYEKL. Trimming cost V 0 bases and J 9 bases; bases outside gene matches: 6. The length of the CDR3 is 16 residues. CDR3 in DNA: TGCGCCAGCAGCCAAGAATGGAGGGGACTAGCGGGTGAGCAGTTCTTC. Amino acids: CASSQEWRGLAGEQFF.

The chain carries TRBV7-6 and TRBJ2-7, with D perhaps TRBD1 (6 bases). Per germline, CDR1 SGHVS and CDR2 FNYEAQ. Trimming left V 1 base short and J 2 bases short, with 9 bases between. The CDR3 has 14 residues. CDR3 region: CASSLGTATYEQYF. DNA of the CDR3: TGTGCCAGCAGCTTAGGGACAGCGACCTACGAGCAGTACTTC.

The chain links TRBV3-1 (or the pseudogene TRBV3-2) to TRBJ2-1; TRBD2 matches at 9 bases. Germline trimming cut 4 bases from V and 5 bases from J; bases unmatched to any gene: 6. The germline V gene encodes CDR1 LGHDT and CDR2 YNNKEL (reference sequence). This CDR3 has 15 amino acids. CDR3: CASSRGRANDNEQFF. In nucleotides, the CDR3 is TGTGCCAGCAGCCGCGGGAGGGCCAACGACAATGAGCAGTTCTTC.

The chain has TRBV28 and TRBJ2-7, with 7 bases fitting TRBD2. This CDR3 contains 12 residues. Trimming at V came to 4 bases and at J to 10 bases, leaving 7 bases not matched to a gene. Per germline, CDR1 MDHEN and CDR2 SYDVKM. The CDR3 sequence: CASSYLREDQYF. CDR3 DNA: TGTGCCAGCAGTTACCTACGGGAGGATCAGTACTTC.

The chain carries TRBV7-9 and TRBJ1-5; maybe TRBD1 (6 bases). Germline CDR1 is SEHNR and CDR2 is FQNEAQ (reference sequence). The CDR3 spans 15 residues. V lost 1 base and J 3 bases, leaving 10 bases between the germline ends. The CDR3 coding sequence is TGTGCCAGCAGCTTAGAGGCAGGGGTCAATCAGCCCCAGCATTTT. This encodes CASSLEAGVNQPQHF.

The chain combines TRBV6-5 with TRBJ2-4; D not resolved. The CDR3 runs 13 residues. CDR1 MNHEY and CDR2 SVGAGI come from the germline V gene. The germline V and J ends were trimmed by 6 bases and 0 bases, with 6 bases remaining between them. DNA for the CDR3: TGTGCCAGCAGCCTCGGAGCCAAAAACATTCAGTACTTC. Protein product: CASSLGAKNIQYF.

CDR3 loop: CSVDPGDTYTF. The CDR3 DNA sequence: TGCAGCGTTGACCCCGGGGACACCTACACCTTC. This chain joins TRBV29-1 and TRBJ1-2; perhaps TRBD1 as D (6 bases). The CDR3 contains 11 residues. Trimming removed 3 bases at V and 10 bases at J, with 12 bases between. The germline CDR1 and CDR2 sequences are SQVTM and ANQGSEA.

This clone was counted between two and nine times. The chain has TRBV3-1 (or the pseudogene TRBV3-2) and TRBJ1-1; the match to TRBD1 covers 11 bases. Germline trimming cut 4 bases from V and 4 bases from J; bases unmatched to any gene: 5. The CDR3 length is 15 residues. CDR1 is LGHDT, CDR2 YNNKEL, per germline (reference sequence). CDR3 loop: CASSPDRGLITEAFF. DNA for the CDR3: TGTGCCAGCAGCCCGGACAGGGGGCTTATCACTGAAGCTTTCTTT.